This is a list of T cell receptor beta chains from one sample in a study of response to subunit inactivated influenza vaccine. TCRdb passed the RT-PCR reads through MiXCR, listing each CDR3 protein once. The table lists 500,000 to 650,000 distinct CDR3 sequences, 7.6% of them singletons, with 10% to 15% in the top ten. The specimen was PBMCs from blood, collected roughly 24 months after vaccination. Receptor source: a man between 50 and 69 years old who received an inactivated influenza vaccine. CDR3s include the opening cysteine and the closing phenylalanine or tryptophan. Fields, in order: D gene, J gene, clone size, V gene, CDR3 DNA, CDR3 protein. The D gene is left open where the match is weak. Only part of the rows carry a size: once, few, many, or a class if the clone is expanded.

>.|TRBJ2-5|few|TRBV24-1
TGTGCCACCGGGGGCGGGGGCGAGGAGACCCAGTACTTC
CATGGGGEETQYF
>.|TRBJ2-7|.|TRBV10-3
TGTGCCATCAGTGAAGGAGGAGCAGGGGACTACGAGCAGTACTTC
CAISEGGAGDYEQYF
>TRBD2|TRBJ2-7|.|TRBV7-2
TGTGCCAGCAGCTACGGACTAGCGGGAGGGGTCGAGCAGTACTTC
CASSYGLAGGVEQYF
>.|TRBJ1-1|.|TRBV7-8
TGTGCCAGCACCGACGGGGGGGGCCTCACTGTAGCTTTCTTT
CASTDGGGLTVAFF
>.|TRBJ2-5|.|TRBV6-5
TGTGCCAGCAGTTACTGGGGGGCAGAGACCCAGTACTTC
CASSYWGAETQYF
>TRBD1|TRBJ1-1|.|TRBV12-3/TRBV12-4
TGTGCCAATAAACCCGGGACAGACAACACTGAAGCTTTCTTT
CANKPGTDNTEAFF
>.|TRBJ1-1|many|TRBV4-3
TGCGCCAGCAGCCAAGACAGCCGGACCACTGAAGCTTTCTTT
CASSQDSRTTEAFF
>.|TRBJ2-2|few|TRBV23-1
TGCGCCAGCAGTCAATTCGCGGGGCAGGGACGGACCACGAACACCGGGGAGCTGTTTTTT
CASSQFAGQGRTTNTGELFF
>TRBD1|TRBJ2-3|many|TRBV29-1
TGCAGCGTTGCTCCGGGACAGAGCACAGATACGCAGTATTTT
CSVAPGQSTDTQYF
>TRBD2|TRBJ2-7|few|TRBV20-1
TGCAGTGCTAGCGACGGTAGCGGGGGTTCCTTC
CSASDGSGGSF
>TRBD1|TRBJ1-2|few|TRBV6-5
TGTGCCAGCAGTTACAGAGGACAGGGAAATGGCTACACCTTC
CASSYRGQGNGYTF
>.|TRBJ1-5|few|TRBV4-1
TGCGCCAGCAGCCAAGAACTGGGGGGAGGTATGCATTTT
CASSQELGGGMHF
>TRBD1|TRBJ2-1|.|TRBV20-1
TGCAGTGCCGGGCGAGGACAGGGCTACAATGAGCAGTTCTTC
CSAGRGQGYNEQFF
>.|TRBJ2-1|.|TRBV11-3
TGTGCCAGCAGCTTAGGCCGGGGCGAGCAGTTCTTC
CASSLGRGEQFF
>.|TRBJ2-1|few|TRBV4-1
TGCGCCAGCAGCCCCCAGGGGTTGACGTACAATGAGCAGTTCTTC
CASSPQGLTYNEQFF
>.|TRBJ2-4|few|TRBV28
TGTGCCAGCAGTATGAGCCGTTCCTCCCAGTACTTC
CASSMSRSSQYF
>TRBD1|TRBJ2-5|.|TRBV11-2
TGTGCCAGCAGCCCTCGGGACAGGGGAGTGGAGACCCAGTACTTC
CASSPRDRGVETQYF
>.|TRBJ1-4|few|TRBV6-5
TGTGCCAGCAGTTACTCGGCGGCTGGTGAAAAACTGTTTTTT
CASSYSAAGEKLFF
>.|TRBJ2-1|.|TRBV3-1
TGTGCCAGCAGCCCTTCCTCCTACGAGCAGTTCTTC
CASSPSSYEQFF
>.|TRBJ2-2|few|TRBV5-1
TGCGCCAGCAGCATAGACCGGGTCCGGGGGCTGTTTTTT
CASSIDRVRGLFF
>.|TRBJ2-7|.|TRBV11-3
TGTGCCAGCAGCTTAACAATCGGCGAGCAGTACTTC
CASSLTIGEQYF
>.|TRBJ2-2|many|TRBV27
TGTGCCAGCAGTCGCAACCCCGGGGCCACCGGGGAGCTGTTTTTT
CASSRNPGATGELFF
>.|TRBJ1-1|few|TRBV15
TGTGCCACCAGCAGACCTACAGGGGAAGCTTTCTTT
CATSRPTGEAFF
>TRBD1|TRBJ1-5|many|TRBV20-1
TGCAGTGCTAGACCCGGGACAGGGGGCCGCAATCAGCCCCAGCATTTT
CSARPGTGGRNQPQHF
>.|TRBJ2-1|many|TRBV5-8
TGTGCCAGCAGCTTTAGGGTTGAGCAGTTCTTC
CASSFRVEQFF
>.|TRBJ2-1|.|TRBV5-1
TGCGCCAGCAGCTCTGAGTCCACCCACCACAATGAGCAGTTCTTC
CASSSESTHHNEQFF
>TRBD2|TRBJ2-2|few|TRBV13
TGTGCCAGCACCGGGGGGTCTAACACCGGGGAGCTGTTTTTT
CASTGGSNTGELFF
>.|TRBJ2-7|.|TRBV19
TGTGCCAGTAGACCCTCGGACAGTCTCTCCTACGAGCAGTACTTC
CASRPSDSLSYEQYF
>.|TRBJ1-1|few|TRBV27
TGTGCCAGCGGGACTTTCGACGGATTCACTGAAGCTTTCTTT
CASGTFDGFTEAFF
>.|TRBJ2-1|many|TRBV7-9
TGTGCCAGCGTGCCGGCTTCTAGCTCCTACAATGAGCAGTTCTTC
CASVPASSSYNEQFF
>.|TRBJ2-1|many|TRBV3-1
TGTGCCAGCAGCCAAGATAAGGGTGAGCAGTTCTTC
CASSQDKGEQFF
>.|TRBJ1-5|many|TRBV4-3
TGCGCCAGCAGCCAAGATTTGGATAGCAATCAGCCCCAGCATTTT
CASSQDLDSNQPQHF
>.|TRBJ2-1|many|TRBV29-1
TGCAGCGTTGATTGGGGGGGCTATGAGCAGTTCTTC
CSVDWGGYEQFF
>.|TRBJ1-3|.|TRBV6-6
TGTGCCAGCAGCGGGGCGGGAGGAAACACCATATATTTT
CASSGAGGNTIYF
>TRBD1|TRBJ2-7|few|TRBV7-9
TGTGCCAGCAGCTTAGGAGGGGGCGTTGGCGAGCAGTACTTC
CASSLGGGVGEQYF
>.|TRBJ2-1|.|TRBV29-1
TGCAGCGTTGGGGCAGGGGAGGAGTACAATGAGCAGTTCTTC
CSVGAGEEYNEQFF
>.|TRBJ1-5|many|TRBV15
TGTGCCACCAGCAGGCCTAATCTGGGTCAGCCCCAGCATTTT
CATSRPNLGQPQHF
>.|TRBJ2-5|few|TRBV28
TGTGCCAGCAGCTCCCAGGATACAGCCAAAGAGACCCAGTACTTC
CASSSQDTAKETQYF
>TRBD2|TRBJ2-7|.|TRBV27
TGTGCCAGCATGCTTAGCGGGTCCTACGAGCAGTACTTC
CASMLSGSYEQYF
>.|TRBJ2-5|many|TRBV15
TGTGCCACCAGCAGTCGACAAGACCAAGAGACCCAGTACTTC
CATSSRQDQETQYF
>TRBD1|TRBJ2-5|few|TRBV7-7
TGTGCTAGCAGCGCCGGGACAGGGTCGATAGAGACCCAGTACTTC
CASSAGTGSIETQYF
>.|TRBJ1-4|.|TRBV28
TGTGCCAGCAGTTTCCTCCGGGACTCGAATGAAAAACTGTTTTTT
CASSFLRDSNEKLFF
>TRBD2|TRBJ2-3|.|TRBV3-1
TGTGCCAGCAGCCAGCACGCGACTAGCGTAACCGTGAATACGCAGTATTTT
CASSQHATSVTVNTQYF
>.|TRBJ1-5|few|TRBV7-2
TGTGCCAGCAGCTTAGGAAGGGACGGCAATCAGCCCCAGCATTTT
CASSLGRDGNQPQHF
>.|TRBJ1-2|many|TRBV20-1
TGCAGTGCTAGACGGGCCGGGACGGAATATGGCTACACCTTC
CSARRAGTEYGYTF
>TRBD2|TRBJ2-7|many|TRBV5-5
TGTGCCAGCAGCTTGGGGGTTAGCGGGGGATACGAGCAGTACTTC
CASSLGVSGGYEQYF
>TRBD1|TRBJ2-1|.|TRBV9
TGTGCCAGCAGCGTTCGGGACAGCTACAATGAGCAGTTCTTC
CASSVRDSYNEQFF
>.|TRBJ2-1|.|TRBV28
TGTGCCAGCAGTACCGCCGGGGCAACACCTAAAGGAGATGAGCAGTTTTTC
CASSTAGATPKGDEQFF
>.|TRBJ1-2|many|TRBV2
TGTGCCAGCAGCTCTACCCCCGGAGCAAACTATGGCTACACCTTC
CASSSTPGANYGYTF
>.|TRBJ1-1|few|TRBV11-2
TGTGCCAGCAGCTTAGATTTGGTAGCTAACACTGAAGCTTTCTTT
CASSLDLVANTEAFF
>.|TRBJ2-7|.|TRBV7-9
TGTGCCAGCCGTCACGGTCCCAGGGAGACCTACGAGCAGTACTTC
CASRHGPRETYEQYF
>TRBD2|TRBJ2-7|many|TRBV20-1
TGCAGTGCTAGTCTAATAGCGGGAATGGCCGAGCAGTACTTC
CSASLIAGMAEQYF
>TRBD2|TRBJ2-1|.|TRBV15
TGTGCCACCAGCAGAGGCGGGACTAGCGGGAACAATGAGCAGTTCTTC
CATSRGGTSGNNEQFF
>.|TRBJ2-1|many|TRBV24-1
TGTGCCACCAGTGAAACCGGGACAAAAGAGCAGTTCTTC
CATSETGTKEQFF
>.|TRBJ1-1|.|TRBV19
TGTGCCAGTAGGGAGAGAGAAGGGCGGAGGACTGAAGCTTTCTTT
CASREREGRRTEAFF
>TRBD1|TRBJ1-1|.|TRBV5-1
TGCGCCAGCAGCTTGCAAGGACAGGGGAACACTGAAGCTTTCTTT
CASSLQGQGNTEAFF
>TRBD2|TRBJ2-1|few|TRBV7-2
TGTGCCAGCAGCTCCGTCCTGACTAGCGGGACCGCCAATGAGCAGTTCTTC
CASSSVLTSGTANEQFF